These 19 T cell receptor beta chains originate from one sample sequenced in a study of T cells in Graves' hyperthyroidism and ophthalmopathy. Amplification of TCR beta CDR3 regions used RNA as the template. TCR CDR3 underwent first-round RT-PCR with the HTBI primer set. Each CDR3 protein gets one entry after TCRdb re-called the multiplex PCR reads with MiXCR. The sample carries about 400,000 distinct CDR3 sequences, approximately 14% recorded once. Sequencing used blood. The receptors shown here come from a woman aged 30 to 39 with Graves' ophthalmopathy.

The chain links TRBV10-3 to TRBJ2-1; D perhaps matches TRBD2 (6 bases). V lost 0 bases to trimming and J lost 8 bases, with 17 bases between them. Germline CDR1 ENHRY, CDR2 SYGVKD. This CDR3 is built from 16 residues. CDR3 protein: CAISESVGGRIHEQFF. The CDR3 nucleotides are TGTGCCATCAGTGAGTCAGTCGGGGGAAGGATTCATGAGCAGTTCTTC.

This clonotype was picked up a small number of times. The CDR3 region has the DNA TGCGCCAGCAGTCTGAACAGGGGAGAAGGCTACACCTTC. Protein: CASSLNRGEGYTF. The chain uses TRBV10-1 and TRBJ1-2, with TRBD1 matching over 7 bases. Trimming took 5 bases from V and 8 from J; bases not matched to a gene: 8. Looked up from germline, CDR1 is WNHNN and CDR2 is SYGVQD (reference sequence). The CDR3 is 13 residues long.

The table lists this clonotype with many counts. This chain uses TRBV20-1 with TRBJ2-5; the D is unclear. The CDR3 covers 12 residues. V was trimmed by 5 bases and J by 2 bases, leaving 9 bases between them. CDR1 is DFQATT, CDR2 SNEGSKA, per germline (reference sequence). This CDR3 is CSAAKGQETQYF. The CDR3 DNA follows: TGCAGTGCTGCGAAAGGGCAAGAGACCCAGTACTTC.

This clonotype came up many times. The chain combines TRBV19 with TRBJ1-1; no clear D. Germline CDR1 and CDR2: LNHDA and SQIVND (reference sequence). V lost 3 bases and J lost 5, with 7 bases in between. CDR3 length: 12 amino acids. For the CDR3, the DNA is TGTGCCAGTAGTATGGGGTGGACTGAAGCTTTCTTT. Translating it yields CASSMGWTEAFF.

V usage is TRBV29-1 and J usage is TRBJ2-1, with 9 bases that match TRBD2. The CDR3 has 14 residues. Germline trimming cut 7 bases from V and 7 bases from J; bases unmatched to any gene: 11. Germline-derived CDR1 and CDR2 are SQVTM and ANQGSEA. The CDR3 bases are TGCAGCGCCAAGGGACTAGCTAGTTCGAATGAGCAGTTCTTC. This sequence encodes CSAKGLASSNEQFF.

This clonotype showed up just a few times. J is TRBJ1-2 and V is TRBV19; D gene unclear. CDR1 is LNHDA, CDR2 SQIVND, per germline (reference sequence). The V end lost 3 bases, the J end lost 4 bases, and 9 bases lay between the germline ends. This CDR3 has 13 residues. The CDR3 reads CASSIERIYGYTF. CDR3 DNA sequence: TGTGCCAGTAGTATTGAACGTATCTATGGCTACACCTTC.

This clonotype was observed at least ten times. The rearrangement links TRBV12-3 or TRBV12-4 to TRBJ1-1; D unclear. The CDR3 contains 12 residues. Trimming cost V 6 bases and J 10 bases, with 15 bases left between them. The CDR3 reads CASSPQGFSAFF. DNA of the CDR3: TGTGCCAGCAGCCCTCAAGGGTTCTCAGCTTTCTTT.

This clonotype occurred a few times. The gene calls are TRBV7-9 and TRBJ2-7, with TRBD1 matching over 8 bases. Germline lookup yields CDR1 SEHNR and CDR2 FQNEAQ (reference sequence). The CDR3 is 13 amino acids. With V trimmed by 5 bases and J by 5 bases, 5 bases remained unmatched. The CDR3 region is CASSAKTGDEQYF. The CDR3 DNA sequence: TGTGCCAGCAGCGCAAAGACAGGGGACGAGCAGTACTTC.

This clonotype has ten or more counts. The chain combines TRBV20-1 with TRBJ1-2, with D perhaps matching TRBD1 (6 bases). The germline CDR1 and CDR2 sequences are DFQATT and SNEGSKA (reference sequence). V was pared by 0 bases and J by 0 bases, with 8 bases between. This CDR3 spans 14 amino acids. The CDR3 DNA sequence: TGCAGTGCTAGAGACGGACAGACTAACTATGGCTACACCTTC. Encoded protein: CSARDGQTNYGYTF.

The genes are TRBV12-3 or TRBV12-4 and TRBJ2-4; D is ambiguous. CDR3 length: 12 residues. The V end lost 5 bases, the J end lost 6 bases, and 8 bases lay between the germline ends. This CDR3 is CASSPDLNIQYF. Written as DNA, the CDR3 is TGTGCCAGCAGTCCCGACTTAAACATTCAGTACTTC.

This clonotype was observed many times. This sequence joins TRBV6-1 and TRBJ2-5; D gene unclear. V was trimmed by 6 bases and J by 5 bases, leaving 10 bases between them. The CDR3 covers 12 residues. Germline lookup yields CDR1 MNHNS and CDR2 SASEGT. The CDR3 protein is CASSATVETQYF. CDR3 nucleotide sequence: TGTGCCAGCAGCGCTACCGTTGAGACCCAGTACTTC.

This clonotype was recorded at least ten times. This CDR3 is CASSLAPTGANVLTF. The CDR3 DNA reads as TGTGCCAGCAGCTTAGCACCTACTGGGGCCAACGTCCTGACTTTC. The rearrangement joins TRBV11-2 to TRBJ2-6; D ambiguous. CDR1 SGHAT and CDR2 FQNNGV come from the germline V gene. Trimming took 1 base from V and 2 from J, leaving 6 bases between them. The CDR3 has 15 residues.

At least ten counts were recorded for this clonotype. Mismatch with germline at one junction end may stem from a read error. This chain links TRBV7-7 with TRBJ2-2; TRBD2 agrees at 12 bases. CDR1 and CDR2 (germline): SSHAT, FNYEAQ (reference sequence). CDR3 length equals 18 residues. Written as DNA, the CDR3 is TGTGCTAGCAGCTTAGCTACTAGCGGGGGGTTACGCACCGGGGAGCTGTTTTTT. It specifies CASSLATSGGLRTGELFF.

The chain recombines TRBV7-9 with TRBJ1-4; the D gene is possibly TRBD1 (5 bases). Germline CDR1 and CDR2: SEHNR and FQNEAQ (reference sequence). V was shortened by 6 bases and J by 8 bases, with 22 bases between the two germline ends. The length of the CDR3 is 16 residues. The CDR3 loop is CASSTLKGRREEKLFF. In DNA form, the CDR3 reads TGTGCCAGCAGTACCCTAAAGGGGAGAAGAGAAGAAAAACTGTTTTTT.

This clonotype was observed many times. J is TRBJ2-2 and V is TRBV28; tentatively, D is TRBD1 or TRBD2 (6 bases each). The CDR3 runs to 14 residues. Trimming shortened V by 6 bases and J by 1 base, and 9 bases separated the two germline ends. CDR1 and CDR2 from the germline V gene are MDHEN and SYDVKM. CDR3 nucleotide sequence: TGTGCCAGCAGGGCGGGACAGAACACCGGGGAGCTGTTTTTT. Protein: CASRAGQNTGELFF. Full variable domain (remainder filled in from reference TRBV28 and TRBJ2-2): DVKVTQSSRYLVKRTGEKVFLECVQDMDHENMFWYRQDPGLGLRLIYFSYDVKMKEKGDIPEGYSVSREKKERFSLILESASTNQTSMYLCASRAGQNTGELFFGEGSRLTVL.

This clonotype was seen many times. This rearrangement joins TRBV6-2 or TRBV6-3 to TRBJ2-7, with 11 positions matching TRBD2. With V trimmed by 6 bases and J by 2 bases, 6 bases remained unmatched. This CDR3 has 15 residues. CDR1 MNHEY and CDR2 SVGEGT come from the germline V gene. CDR3 residues: CASSPTSGGPYEQYF. The DNA of the CDR3 is TGTGCCAGCAGCCCAACTAGCGGGGGACCCTACGAGCAGTACTTC.

The sample holds a few counts of this clonotype. The chain has TRBV4-2 and TRBJ2-6; D unresolved. CDR3 length: 18 residues. The V gene lost 2 bases and the J gene lost 0 bases, with 14 bases spanning the gap. Germline loops: CDR1 LGHNA, CDR2 YNFKEQ. CDR3 residues: CASSQFASANSGANVLTF. The CDR3 coding sequence is TGTGCCAGCAGCCAATTCGCCTCGGCTAACTCTGGGGCCAACGTCCTGACTTTC.

This clonotype was detected a few times. An end of the junction differs from the germline gene, which may be a read error. The chain combines TRBV6-1 with TRBJ2-7; the D gene is possibly TRBD2 (5 bases). The CDR3 covers 16 residues. Germline loops: CDR1 MNHNS, CDR2 SASEGT. Here the CDR3 reads CASSEWEIRLTYEQYF. Here the CDR3 DNA reads TGTGCCAGTAGTGAATGGGAGATCCGACTTACCTACGAGCAGTACTTC.

Points on this clonotype: A much larger clone sits a single nucleotide away, making a read error possible. The chain carries TRBV5-1 and TRBJ1-1; 7 bases fit TRBD1. This CDR3 has 16 amino acids. Germline lookup yields CDR1 SGHRS and CDR2 YFSETQ. CDR3 sequence: CASSSPLTGADTKAFF. The CDR3 bases are TGCGCCAGCAGCTCGCCGCTTACAGGGGCGGACACTAAAGCTTTCTTT.